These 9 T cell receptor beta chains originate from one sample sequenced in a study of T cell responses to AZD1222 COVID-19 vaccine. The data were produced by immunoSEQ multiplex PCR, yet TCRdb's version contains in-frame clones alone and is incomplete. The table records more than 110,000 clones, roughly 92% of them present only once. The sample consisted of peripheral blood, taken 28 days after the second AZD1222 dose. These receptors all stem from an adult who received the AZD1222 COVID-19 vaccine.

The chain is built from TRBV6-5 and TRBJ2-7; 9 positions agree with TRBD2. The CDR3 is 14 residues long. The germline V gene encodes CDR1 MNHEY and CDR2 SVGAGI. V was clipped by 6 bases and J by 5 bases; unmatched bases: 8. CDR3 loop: CASRPGLASHEQYF. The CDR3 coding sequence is TGTGCCAGCAGACCGGGACTAGCTTCCCACGAGCAGTACTTC.

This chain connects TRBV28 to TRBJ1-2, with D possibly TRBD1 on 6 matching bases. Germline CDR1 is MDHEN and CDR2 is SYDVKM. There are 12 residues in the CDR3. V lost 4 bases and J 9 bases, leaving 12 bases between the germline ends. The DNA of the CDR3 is TGTGCCAGCAGTTCGGCAGGGGTAAGCTACACCTTC. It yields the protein CASSSAGVSYTF.

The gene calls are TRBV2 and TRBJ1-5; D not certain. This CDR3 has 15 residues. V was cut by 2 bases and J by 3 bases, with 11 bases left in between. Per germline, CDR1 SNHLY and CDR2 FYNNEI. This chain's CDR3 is CASSEKVISNQPQHF. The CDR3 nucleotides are TGTGCCAGCAGTGAAAAAGTGATCTCCAATCAGCCCCAGCATTTT.

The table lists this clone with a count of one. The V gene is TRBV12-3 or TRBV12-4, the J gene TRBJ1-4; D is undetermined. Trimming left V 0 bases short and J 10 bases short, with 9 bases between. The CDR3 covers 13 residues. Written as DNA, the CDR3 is TGTGCCAGCAGTTTAGCGGAGTGGGGAAAACTGTTTTTT. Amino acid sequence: CASSLAEWGKLFF.

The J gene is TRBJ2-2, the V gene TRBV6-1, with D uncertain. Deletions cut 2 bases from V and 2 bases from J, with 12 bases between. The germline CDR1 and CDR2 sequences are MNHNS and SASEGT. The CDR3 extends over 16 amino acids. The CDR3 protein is CASSEFRIPNTGELFF. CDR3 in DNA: TGTGCCAGCAGTGAATTCAGGATACCAAACACCGGGGAGCTGTTTTTT.

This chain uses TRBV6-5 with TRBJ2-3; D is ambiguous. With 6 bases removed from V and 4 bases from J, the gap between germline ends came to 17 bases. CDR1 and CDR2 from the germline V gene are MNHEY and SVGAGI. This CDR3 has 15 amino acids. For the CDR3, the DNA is TGTGCCAGCAGCCCCCGAGAGTTCTTGGCAGATACGCAGTATTTT. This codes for CASSPREFLADTQYF.

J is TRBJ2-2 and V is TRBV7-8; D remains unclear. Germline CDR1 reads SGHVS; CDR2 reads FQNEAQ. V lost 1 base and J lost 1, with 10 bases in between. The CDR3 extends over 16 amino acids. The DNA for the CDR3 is TGTGCCAGCAGCTTAGGATCGGCAGGGAACACCGGGGAGCTGTTTTTT. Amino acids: CASSLGSAGNTGELFF.

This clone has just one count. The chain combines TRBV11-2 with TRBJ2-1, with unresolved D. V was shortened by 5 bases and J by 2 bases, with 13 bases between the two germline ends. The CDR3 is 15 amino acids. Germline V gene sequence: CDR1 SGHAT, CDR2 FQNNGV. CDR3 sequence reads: CASSRVAGPYNEQFF. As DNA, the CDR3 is TGTGCCAGCAGCCGGGTAGCTGGCCCCTACAATGAGCAGTTCTTC.

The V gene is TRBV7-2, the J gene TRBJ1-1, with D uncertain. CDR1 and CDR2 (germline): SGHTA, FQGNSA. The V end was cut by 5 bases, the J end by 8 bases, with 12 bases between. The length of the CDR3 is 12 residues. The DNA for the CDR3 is TGTGCCAGCAGCCCCTCGCAGATCGAAGCTTTCTTT. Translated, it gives CASSPSQIEAFF.